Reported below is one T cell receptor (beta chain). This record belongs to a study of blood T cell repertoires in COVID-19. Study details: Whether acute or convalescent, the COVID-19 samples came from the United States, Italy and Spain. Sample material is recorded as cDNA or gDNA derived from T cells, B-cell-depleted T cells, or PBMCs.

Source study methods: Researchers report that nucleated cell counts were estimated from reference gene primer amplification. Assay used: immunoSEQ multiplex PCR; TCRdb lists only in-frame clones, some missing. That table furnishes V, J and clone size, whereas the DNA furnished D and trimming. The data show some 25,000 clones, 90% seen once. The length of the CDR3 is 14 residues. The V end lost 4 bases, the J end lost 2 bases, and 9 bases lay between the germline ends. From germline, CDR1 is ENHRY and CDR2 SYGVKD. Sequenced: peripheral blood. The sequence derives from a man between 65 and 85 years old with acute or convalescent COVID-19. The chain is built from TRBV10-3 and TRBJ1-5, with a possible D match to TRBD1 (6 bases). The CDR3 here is CAISVAGGNQPQHF. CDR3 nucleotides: TGTGCCATCAGTGTGGCAGGGGGCAATCAGCCCCAGCATTTT.